This T cell receptor (beta chain) was sequenced during a study of cytomegalovirus exposure and HLA in healthy donors. Study-level findings and limits: Most TCR sequences showed up rarely, but some public TCRs showed up in many donors. In a later analysis, several top co-occurrence clusters appeared linked to parvovirus B19, influenza, CMV and Epstein-Barr virus.

Concerning this clone: Its antigen is not identified.

The trim removed 3 bases at V and 9 bases at J, leaving 4 bases unmatched. CDR1 is SEHNR and CDR2 is FQNEAQ in the germline V gene (reference sequence). The CDR3 extends over 12 amino acids. Amplification used 60 Vbeta primers and 13 Jbeta primers. As handled by the study authors: In a later analysis, tens of millions of unique TCR beta chains included roughly 11 million shared by two or more donors. Measured with immunoSEQ multiplex PCR; TCRdb has only the in-frame clones, and not every one. Clone size and V and J calls were adopted from that table, with D and trimming inferred from the DNA. The listing contains approximately 170,000 clones.

The chain employs TRBV7-9 and TRBJ2-7; 8 bases fit TRBD1. The TCR sequence derives from a woman between 18 and 30 years old in good health and CMV-seropositive. Sequenced: PBMCs. DNA of the CDR3: TGTGCCAGCAGCTTTAACAGGGGGGCGCAGTACTTC. This codes for CASSFNRGAQYF.